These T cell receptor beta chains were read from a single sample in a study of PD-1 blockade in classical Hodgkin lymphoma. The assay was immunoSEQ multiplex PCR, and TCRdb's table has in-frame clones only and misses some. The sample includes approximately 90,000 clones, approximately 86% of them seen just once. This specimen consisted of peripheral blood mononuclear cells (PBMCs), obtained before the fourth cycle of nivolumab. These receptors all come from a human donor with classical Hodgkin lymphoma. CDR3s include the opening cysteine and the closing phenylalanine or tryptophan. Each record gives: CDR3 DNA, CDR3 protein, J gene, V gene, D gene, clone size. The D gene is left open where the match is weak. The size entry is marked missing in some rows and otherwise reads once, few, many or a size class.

CDR3 DNA: TGTGCCAGCAACAGGGTGGACACTGAAGCTTTCTTT
CDR3 protein: CASNRVDTEAFF
J gene: TRBJ1-1
V gene: TRBV7-9
D gene: -
clone size: -

CDR3 DNA: TGTGCCAGCAGCCGTGGGACAGAAACATTGAACACTGAAGCTTTCTTT
CDR3 protein: CASSRGTETLNTEAFF
J gene: TRBJ1-1
V gene: TRBV5-4
D gene: TRBD1
clone size: once

CDR3 DNA: TGCGCCAGCAGCTGGAACCCCGTGGGGAACACTGAAGCTTTCTTT
CDR3 protein: CASSWNPVGNTEAFF
J gene: TRBJ1-1
V gene: TRBV5-1
D gene: -
clone size: -

CDR3 DNA: TGTGCCAGCAGCCCCCGGACAGGGGCAGGGGAAAAACTGTTTTTT
CDR3 protein: CASSPRTGAGEKLFF
J gene: TRBJ1-4
V gene: TRBV28
D gene: TRBD1
clone size: -

CDR3 DNA: TGTGCCATCAGTGACCCCCGGCTAGCGGAAAAAGCCTACGAGCAGTACTTC
CDR3 protein: CAISDPRLAEKAYEQYF
J gene: TRBJ2-7
V gene: TRBV10-3
D gene: TRBD2
clone size: -

CDR3 DNA: TGTGCCAGCAGCTTAGAGGGACAGGGGGCTGGCTACACCTTC
CDR3 protein: CASSLEGQGAGYTF
J gene: TRBJ1-2
V gene: TRBV7-2
D gene: TRBD1
clone size: -

CDR3 DNA: TGTGCCAGCAGTGGAGGGACAGGGGGACGGGATACGCAGTATTTT
CDR3 protein: CASSGGTGGRDTQYF
J gene: TRBJ2-3
V gene: TRBV25-1
D gene: TRBD1
clone size: -

CDR3 DNA: TGTGCCAGCAACGATCCGGGAAAAACCTCCCAGAAGCAGCAGTTCTTC
CDR3 protein: CASNDPGKTSQKQQFF
J gene: TRBJ2-1
V gene: TRBV9
D gene: -
clone size: -

CDR3 DNA: TGCGCCAGCAGCCTCACAGGGAACACTGAAGCTTTCTTT
CDR3 protein: CASSLTGNTEAFF
J gene: TRBJ1-1
V gene: TRBV5-1
D gene: -
clone size: -

CDR3 DNA: TGTGCCAGCAGCCCTAACAGGGATAACACTGAAGCTTTCTTT
CDR3 protein: CASSPNRDNTEAFF
J gene: TRBJ1-1
V gene: TRBV7-2
D gene: -
clone size: few

CDR3 DNA: TGCGCCAGCAGCTTGATACAGGGGCCGGCGAACACTGAAGCTTTCTTT
CDR3 protein: CASSLIQGPANTEAFF
J gene: TRBJ1-1
V gene: TRBV5-1
D gene: TRBD1
clone size: once

CDR3 DNA: TGTGCCAGCAGCCAGAATTTTGGACTAGAAGTCTACAATGAGCAGTTCTTC
CDR3 protein: CASSQNFGLEVYNEQFF
J gene: TRBJ2-1
V gene: TRBV7-9
D gene: TRBD2
clone size: -

CDR3 DNA: TGTGCCAGTGGGGAGAATGCATTGGATACGCAGTATTTT
CDR3 protein: CASGENALDTQYF
J gene: TRBJ2-3
V gene: TRBV7-2
D gene: -
clone size: -

CDR3 DNA: TGTGCCAGTAGTGACAGGGCGGGCAAAAACATTCAGTACTTC
CDR3 protein: CASSDRAGKNIQYF
J gene: TRBJ2-4
V gene: TRBV19
D gene: TRBD1
clone size: -

CDR3 DNA: TGTGCCAGCAGTGAATGGGGTGGGGGGAACACTGAAGCTTTCTTT
CDR3 protein: CASSEWGGGNTEAFF
J gene: TRBJ1-1
V gene: TRBV25-1
D gene: -
clone size: -

CDR3 DNA: TGTGCCATCAGTTCAGGGGGCCAAGAGACCCAGTACTTC
CDR3 protein: CAISSGGQETQYF
J gene: TRBJ2-5
V gene: TRBV10-3
D gene: TRBD1
clone size: -

CDR3 DNA: TGTGCCAGCAGCTTAGGAGGGGGCCCCGGAGAGACCCAGTACTTC
CDR3 protein: CASSLGGGPGETQYF
J gene: TRBJ2-5
V gene: TRBV7-7
D gene: TRBD1
clone size: -

CDR3 DNA: TGTGCCAGCAGTGAAGGGTCAGGAGGGAACATTCAGTACTTC
CDR3 protein: CASSEGSGGNIQYF
J gene: TRBJ2-4
V gene: TRBV6-1
D gene: -
clone size: once

CDR3 DNA: TGTGCCAGCAGGGATCTCTACGAGCAGTACTTC
CDR3 protein: CASRDLYEQYF
J gene: TRBJ2-7
V gene: TRBV6-1
D gene: -
clone size: -

CDR3 DNA: TGTGCCAGCAGTCTCACGGGGGCAACTAATGAAAAACTGTTTTTT
CDR3 protein: CASSLTGATNEKLFF
J gene: TRBJ1-4
V gene: TRBV28
D gene: -
clone size: -

CDR3 DNA: TGTGCCAGCCTCAGGGGACTACAGAACACCGGGGAGCTGTTTTTT
CDR3 protein: CASLRGLQNTGELFF
J gene: TRBJ2-2
V gene: TRBV28
D gene: -
clone size: many

CDR3 DNA: TGTGCCAGCAGCTTAGCTGGGCCAGTCAATGAGCAGTTCTTC
CDR3 protein: CASSLAGPVNEQFF
J gene: TRBJ2-1
V gene: TRBV7-9
D gene: -
clone size: -

CDR3 DNA: TGTGCCAGCAGCTTAGCGCTAAGCTACGAGCAGTACTTC
CDR3 protein: CASSLALSYEQYF
J gene: TRBJ2-7
V gene: TRBV7-2
D gene: -
clone size: -

CDR3 DNA: TGCGCCAGCAGCTTGGGGGCAGGACTTCTCACTGAAGCTTTCTTT
CDR3 protein: CASSLGAGLLTEAFF
J gene: TRBJ1-1
V gene: TRBV5-1
D gene: -
clone size: -

CDR3 DNA: TGTGCCAGCAGGAGGGACAGGCCCTACGAGCAGTACTTC
CDR3 protein: CASRRDRPYEQYF
J gene: TRBJ2-7
V gene: TRBV6-5
D gene: TRBD1
clone size: -

CDR3 DNA: TGTGCCAGCACCCGAGGGGGCACAACCCCGTCGGGCTATGGCTACACCTTC
CDR3 protein: CASTRGGTTPSGYGYTF
J gene: TRBJ1-2
V gene: TRBV5-4
D gene: TRBD1
clone size: -

CDR3 DNA: TGCGCCAGCAGTGACCCCCGGACAGGGAAGGATGGCTACACCTTC
CDR3 protein: CASSDPRTGKDGYTF
J gene: TRBJ1-2
V gene: TRBV10-1
D gene: TRBD1
clone size: -

CDR3 DNA: TGCAGCGTTGGGGATCCGGGGACAGGGGGCACCGGGGAGCTGTTTTTT
CDR3 protein: CSVGDPGTGGTGELFF
J gene: TRBJ2-2
V gene: TRBV29-1
D gene: TRBD1
clone size: -

CDR3 DNA: TGTGCCAGCATCGCCCCGGACGACTACGAGCAGTACTTC
CDR3 protein: CASIAPDDYEQYF
J gene: TRBJ2-7
V gene: TRBV7-2
D gene: -
clone size: -

CDR3 DNA: TGTGCCAGCAGCCAAGTTGAGGGGGGCGCAGATACGCAGTATTTT
CDR3 protein: CASSQVEGGADTQYF
J gene: TRBJ2-3
V gene: TRBV4-2
D gene: -
clone size: -

CDR3 DNA: TGTGCCAGCAGCTTGCAGACCGGGGAATACAATGAGCAGTTCTTC
CDR3 protein: CASSLQTGEYNEQFF
J gene: TRBJ2-1
V gene: TRBV5-8
D gene: -
clone size: -

CDR3 DNA: TGTGCCAGTAGTTCAGGGGAAAGATTCAATGAGCAGTTCTTC
CDR3 protein: CASSSGERFNEQFF
J gene: TRBJ2-1
V gene: TRBV19
D gene: -
clone size: -

CDR3 DNA: TGTGCCAGTACCCCGGGGCTTACCGGGGAGCTGTTTTTT
CDR3 protein: CASTPGLTGELFF
J gene: TRBJ2-2
V gene: TRBV19
D gene: -
clone size: -

CDR3 DNA: TGTGCCAGCAGCGGACCGTCCTACGAGCAGTACTTC
CDR3 protein: CASSGPSYEQYF
J gene: TRBJ2-7
V gene: TRBV10-3
D gene: -
clone size: -

CDR3 DNA: TGTGCCATCAGTTACACACCGGACAGTTTCTCCTACAATGAGCAGTTCTTC
CDR3 protein: CAISYTPDSFSYNEQFF
J gene: TRBJ2-1
V gene: TRBV10-3
D gene: -
clone size: -

CDR3 DNA: TGTGCCAGTAGGAAACAGGTCCGCTCCTACAATGAGCAGTTCTTC
CDR3 protein: CASRKQVRSYNEQFF
J gene: TRBJ2-1
V gene: TRBV19
D gene: -
clone size: -

CDR3 DNA: TGTGCCAGCAGCTTGGGGTATAATAGCAATCAGCCCCAGCATTTT
CDR3 protein: CASSLGYNSNQPQHF
J gene: TRBJ1-5
V gene: TRBV5-6
D gene: -
clone size: -

CDR3 DNA: TGTGCTAGTGGTTTGGATTCCGGACAGGGGGTCAACGAGCAGTACTTC
CDR3 protein: CASGLDSGQGVNEQYF
J gene: TRBJ2-7
V gene: TRBV12-5
D gene: TRBD1
clone size: -

CDR3 DNA: TGCGCCAGTAGCCCCGAAGGGAACTATGGCTACACCTTC
CDR3 protein: CASSPEGNYGYTF
J gene: TRBJ1-2
V gene: TRBV4-1
D gene: -
clone size: -

CDR3 DNA: TGTGCCAGTAGTATACCCGGGGTGCGTGACTATGGCTACACCTTC
CDR3 protein: CASSIPGVRDYGYTF
J gene: TRBJ1-2
V gene: TRBV19
D gene: -
clone size: -

CDR3 DNA: TGCGCCAGCAGTGAGTCCGGACTTTGGTATCAGCCCCAGCATTTT
CDR3 protein: CASSESGLWYQPQHF
J gene: TRBJ1-5
V gene: TRBV10-2
D gene: -
clone size: -

CDR3 DNA: TGTGCCAGCAGTACCAGCGGGCGGAACTATCGCGAGCAGTACTTC
CDR3 protein: CASSTSGRNYREQYF
J gene: TRBJ2-7
V gene: TRBV6-5
D gene: -
clone size: -

CDR3 DNA: TGTGCCTGGAGTGTAGGCGGGAGCGTTCCGGAGCAGTTCTTC
CDR3 protein: CAWSVGGSVPEQFF
J gene: TRBJ2-1
V gene: TRBV30
D gene: TRBD2
clone size: -

CDR3 DNA: TGTGCCAGCAGGAGACAGGTCCAAGAGACCCAGTACTTC
CDR3 protein: CASRRQVQETQYF
J gene: TRBJ2-5
V gene: TRBV2
D gene: -
clone size: -

CDR3 DNA: TGTGCATTTAAACGCTCTGGAAACACCATATATTTT
CDR3 protein: CAFKRSGNTIYF
J gene: TRBJ1-3
V gene: TRBV30
D gene: -
clone size: few

CDR3 DNA: TGTGCCGATGGGGAGACCGCAGGCGGCGAGCAGTACTTC
CDR3 protein: CADGETAGGEQYF
J gene: TRBJ2-7
V gene: TRBV7-2
D gene: -
clone size: -

CDR3 DNA: TGCGCCAGCAGCTTGGGACTAGCGGGAGTAGTCTATGAGCAGTTCTTC
CDR3 protein: CASSLGLAGVVYEQFF
J gene: TRBJ2-1
V gene: TRBV5-1
D gene: TRBD2
clone size: -

CDR3 DNA: TGCGCCAGCAGGCAGGGTGCGAGGGTCTACGAGCAGTACTTC
CDR3 protein: CASRQGARVYEQYF
J gene: TRBJ2-7
V gene: TRBV10-1
D gene: -
clone size: few

CDR3 DNA: TGTGCCAGCACCTCCCCTAGCGGGACCACCGGGGAGCTGTTTTTT
CDR3 protein: CASTSPSGTTGELFF
J gene: TRBJ2-2
V gene: TRBV6-5
D gene: TRBD2
clone size: -

CDR3 DNA: TGTGCCAGCAGCTTATGGCCCGAGCGGGAGGTACGGGGGGAGCTGTTTTTT
CDR3 protein: CASSLWPEREVRGELFF
J gene: TRBJ2-2
V gene: TRBV7-9
D gene: TRBD2
clone size: -

CDR3 DNA: TGTGCCAGCTCACGGGACAGGGGTGGAAATCAGCCCCAGCATTTT
CDR3 protein: CASSRDRGGNQPQHF
J gene: TRBJ1-5
V gene: TRBV18
D gene: TRBD1
clone size: -

CDR3 DNA: TGTGCCAGCAGCCTGTTCCGATCTCCCACAGATACGCAGTATTTT
CDR3 protein: CASSLFRSPTDTQYF
J gene: TRBJ2-3
V gene: TRBV7-6
D gene: -
clone size: -

CDR3 DNA: TGTGCCAGCAGCTTGGTGGGCCCATACACAGATACGCAGTATTTT
CDR3 protein: CASSLVGPYTDTQYF
J gene: TRBJ2-3
V gene: TRBV7-2
D gene: -
clone size: -

CDR3 DNA: TGTGCCAGCAGCCCGGGGACTAGCGGGAGAACAGATACGCAGTATTTT
CDR3 protein: CASSPGTSGRTDTQYF
J gene: TRBJ2-3
V gene: TRBV4-2
D gene: TRBD2
clone size: few

CDR3 DNA: TGCGCCAGCAACCCGACTGGGGGTTTGGGCAATGAGCAGTTCTTC
CDR3 protein: CASNPTGGLGNEQFF
J gene: TRBJ2-1
V gene: TRBV5-1
D gene: -
clone size: once